These T cell receptor beta chains were read from a single sample in a study of CD8+CD57+ T cells in acquired aplastic anemia. Each CDR3 protein is one row after TCRdb ran MiXCR on the reads. Of some 200,000 distinct CDR3 sequences detected, 48% appear once; the ten largest clones hold over 7.5%. What was sequenced was sorted CD4+, CD8+, or CD8+CD57+ T cells (not recorded which) from PBMCs. These receptors originate from a human donor with aplastic anemia. Each CDR3 is given with its conserved first and last residue. Each record gives: clone size, V gene, J gene, D gene, CDR3 DNA, CDR3 protein. A D gene is named only where the DNA matches it firmly. Some rows mark clone size as missing; the rest say once, few, many or name a class of expanded clone.

-,TRBV7-8,TRBJ1-6,TRBD1,TGTGCCAGCAGCTTGGGACAGGGTCTGACACCCCTCCACTTT,CASSLGQGLTPLHF
-,TRBV19,TRBJ1-5,-,TGTGCCAGTAGTAGAGGAGGGAATACGAGCAATCAGCCCCAGCATTTT,CASSRGGNTSNQPQHF
many,TRBV4-1,TRBJ1-5,-,TGCGCCAGCAGCCAAGATGACTTCATGCCCCAGCATTTT,CASSQDDFMPQHF
-,TRBV5-4,TRBJ2-7,TRBD1,TGTGCCAGCAGCTTAGCCGGGACAGGGCCCTACGAGCAGTACTTC,CASSLAGTGPYEQYF
-,TRBV20-1,TRBJ2-7,-,TGCAGTGAAGGTGTCCCCTACGAGCAGTACTTC,CSEGVPYEQYF
few,TRBV4-2,TRBJ1-1,-,TGTGCCAGCAGCCCAAGCCCCGACAGGCGCACTGAAGCTTTCTTT,CASSPSPDRRTEAFF
many,TRBV6-2/TRBV6-3,TRBJ2-3,-,TGTGCCAGCCTCAGTCGTAGAACGACAGATACGCAGTATTTT,CASLSRRTTDTQYF
few,TRBV5-1,TRBJ1-2,-,TGCGCCAGCAGCCACGGGGGGCCGCCAGTTAATGGCTACACCTTC,CASSHGGPPVNGYTF
-,TRBV10-3,TRBJ2-7,-,TGTGCCATCAGTGGGGACCCCTACGAGCAGTACTTC,CAISGDPYEQYF
-,TRBV3-1,TRBJ2-1,-,TGTGCCAGCAGCTCCGAACGGGGCCTTGAGCAGTTCTTC,CASSSERGLEQFF
-,TRBV24-1,TRBJ2-7,TRBD2,TGTGCCACCAGTGATTGGGGACTAGCGGGAGGGCCTACCTCCTACGAGCAGTACTTC,CATSDWGLAGGPTSYEQYF
many,TRBV5-6,TRBJ1-1,-,TGTGCCAGCAGCCAATGGACTGCTGAAGCTTTCTTT,CASSQWTAEAFF
few,TRBV20-1,TRBJ2-7,TRBD2,TGCAGTGCAGGGACTAGCGGGGCCTACGAGCAGTACTTC,CSAGTSGAYEQYF
-,TRBV7-7,TRBJ2-2,TRBD1,TGTGCTAGCAGCTTAGGGGGCGCAGACACCGGGGAGCTGTTTTTT,CASSLGGADTGELFF
-,TRBV19,TRBJ2-3,-,TGTGCCAGTAGGAGGAAAGGGCGACCTAGCACAGATACGCAGTATTTT,CASRRKGRPSTDTQYF
many,TRBV20-1,TRBJ1-1,TRBD1,TGCAGTGGACGGGGGAGGGGGCCTACTGAAGCTTTCTTT,CSGRGRGPTEAFF
-,TRBV19,TRBJ2-2,-,TGTGCCAGTAGTATTAGGGCCCCCTTCGGGGAGCTGTTTTTT,CASSIRAPFGELFF
-,TRBV19,TRBJ1-2,-,TGTGCCAGTAGCGCCCGGCGTTATGATATGAACTATGGCTGCACCTTC,CASSARRYDMNYGCTF
-,TRBV29-1,TRBJ2-1,TRBD2,TGCAGCGTTGAAAAACTAGCGGGATACTCCTACAATGAGCAGTTCTTC,CSVEKLAGYSYNEQFF